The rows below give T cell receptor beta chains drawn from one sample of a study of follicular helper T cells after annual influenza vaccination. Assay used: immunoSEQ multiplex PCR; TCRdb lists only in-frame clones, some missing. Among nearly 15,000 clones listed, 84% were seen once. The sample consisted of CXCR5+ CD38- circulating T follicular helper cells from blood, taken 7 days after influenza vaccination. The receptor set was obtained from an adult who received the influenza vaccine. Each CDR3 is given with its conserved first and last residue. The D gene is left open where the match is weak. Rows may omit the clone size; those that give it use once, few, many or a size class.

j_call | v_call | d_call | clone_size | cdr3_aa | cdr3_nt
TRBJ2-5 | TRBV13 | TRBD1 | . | CASSLGTGGETQYF | TGTGCCAGCAGCTTAGGGACAGGGGGAGAGACCCAGTACTTC
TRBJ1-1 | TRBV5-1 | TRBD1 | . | CASSLVQGGMNTEAFF | TGCGCCAGCAGCTTGGTGCAGGGGGGAATGAACACTGAAGCTTTCTTT
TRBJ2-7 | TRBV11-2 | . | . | CASSLVGVGSYEQYF | TGTGCCAGCAGCTTAGTAGGAGTAGGCTCCTACGAGCAGTACTTC
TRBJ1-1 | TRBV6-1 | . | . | CASSEHPGPNTEAFF | TGTGCCAGCAGTGAACACCCGGGTCCGAACACTGAAGCTTTCTTT
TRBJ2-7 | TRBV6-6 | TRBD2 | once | CASTRLAETYEQYF | TGTGCCAGCACCCGACTAGCGGAGACCTACGAGCAGTACTTC
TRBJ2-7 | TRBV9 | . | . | CASSVAPIYEQYF | TGTGCCAGCAGCGTAGCCCCCATCTACGAGCAGTACTTC
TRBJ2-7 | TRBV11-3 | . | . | CASSLEPGYEQYF | TGTGCCAGCAGCTTAGAACCAGGTTACGAGCAGTACTTC
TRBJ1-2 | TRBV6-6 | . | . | CASSYRTESNGYTF | TGTGCCAGCAGTTACCGGACAGAAAGTAATGGCTACACCTTC
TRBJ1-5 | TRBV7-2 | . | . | CASSLIGGDQPQHF | TGTGCCAGCAGCTTAATAGGGGGGGATCAGCCCCAGCATTTT
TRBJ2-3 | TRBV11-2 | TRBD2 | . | CASSFRASGVTDTQYF | TGTGCCAGCAGCTTCAGGGCTAGCGGAGTCACAGATACGCAGTATTTT
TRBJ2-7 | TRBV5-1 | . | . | CASSVQGGPYEQYF | TGCGCCAGCAGCGTTCAGGGGGGACCCTACGAGCAGTACTTC
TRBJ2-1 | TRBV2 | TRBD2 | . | CASSESGGLRNEQFF | TGTGCCAGCAGTGAGTCGGGGGGGCTCCGGAATGAGCAGTTCTTC
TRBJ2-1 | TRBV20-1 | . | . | CSASHRNEQFF | TGCAGTGCTAGCCATAGAAATGAGCAGTTCTTC
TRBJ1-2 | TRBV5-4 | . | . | CASSLEQDYGYTF | TGTGCCAGCAGCTTGGAACAGGACTATGGCTACACCTTC
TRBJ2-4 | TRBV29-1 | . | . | CSVSTGNIQYF | TGCAGCGTTTCGACAGGAAACATTCAGTACTTC
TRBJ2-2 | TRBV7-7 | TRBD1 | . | CASSSDRGPGELFF | TGTGCTAGCAGCTCGGACAGGGGCCCCGGGGAGCTGTTTTTT
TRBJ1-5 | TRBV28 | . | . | CASGGGRSSNQPQHF | TGTGCCAGCGGGGGGGGACGGAGTAGCAATCAGCCCCAGCATTTT
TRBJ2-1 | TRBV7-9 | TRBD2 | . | CASSSGTSGKGVGEQFF | TGTGCCAGCAGCTCGGGGACTAGCGGGAAGGGTGTCGGAGAGCAGTTCTTC
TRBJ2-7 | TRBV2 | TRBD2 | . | CASDPSGGGGEQYF | TGTGCCAGCGACCCTAGCGGGGGGGGCGGCGAGCAGTACTTC
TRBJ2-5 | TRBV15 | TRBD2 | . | CATAAGGQETQYF | TGTGCCACCGCAGCGGGAGGGCAAGAGACCCAGTACTTC
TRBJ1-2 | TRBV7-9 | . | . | CASSFSGATANYGYTF | TGTGCCAGCAGCTTTTCTGGGGCGACAGCAAACTATGGCTACACCTTC
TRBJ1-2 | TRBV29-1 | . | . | CSVEGRERGTF | TGCAGCGTTGAAGGCAGAGAACGGGGCACCTTC
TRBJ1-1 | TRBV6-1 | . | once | CASLDRFMNTEAFF | TGTGCCAGCCTAGACAGATTTATGAACACTGAAGCTTTCTTT
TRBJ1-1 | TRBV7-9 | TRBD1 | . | CASSSRQGLGTEAFF | TGTGCCAGCAGCTCCCGACAGGGTTTGGGCACTGAAGCTTTCTTT
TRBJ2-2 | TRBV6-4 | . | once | CASSRTREPTGELFF | TGTGCCAGCAGTAGAACTCGCGAACCAACCGGGGAGCTGTTTTTT
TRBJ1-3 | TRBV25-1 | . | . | CASRSNRVNTIYF | TGTGCCAGCAGGAGTAACAGGGTTAACACCATATATTTT
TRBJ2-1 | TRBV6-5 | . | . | CASSSPGWGNNEQFF | TGTGCCAGCAGTTCCCCAGGGTGGGGTAACAATGAGCAGTTCTTC